These 27 T cell receptor beta chains were all obtained from the same sample, sequenced in a study of T cells in women clearing cervical HPV infection. Only in-frame clones appear in the TCRdb table, and some are missing; sequencing was by immunoSEQ multiplex PCR. This sample's table has around 15,000 clones. The sample comprised blood buffy coat. The receptor set was obtained from a woman between 18 and 70 years old with a cervical HPV16 infection that either progressed to CIN3+ or cleared (not recorded which).

As regards this clone: The CDR3 end falls 3 residues outside the read, so it is completed with the germline J gene. The gene calls are TRBV29-1 and TRBJ2-2; 7 bases are a match to TRBD1. This CDR3 is 14 amino acids long. The junction had 5 bases not matched to a gene; V was cut back by 6 bases and J by 1 base. Germline V lookup: CDR1 SQVTM, CDR2 ANQGSEA. The CDR3 bases that were read are TGCAGCGTGATTCGGACAGGGAACACCGGGGAG. This gives the protein CSVIRTGNTGE. In full, the CDR3 is CSVIRTGNTGELFF.

As regards this clone: From the germline J gene comes the end of the CDR3, since the read stops 3 residues before it. The chain uses TRBV10-3 and TRBJ2-7; D unresolved. This CDR3 is 13 amino acids long. Per germline, CDR1 ENHRY and CDR2 SYGVKD. Trimming removed 7 bases from V and 6 bases from J, with 16 bases in between. The part of the CDR3 DNA that was read is TGTGCCATCACCTCCCGTACTCCGTCCGAG. Protein sequence: CAITSRTPSE. The CDR3 reads in full as CAITSRTPSEQYF.

Remarks on this clone: Coverage ceases 3 residues before the CDR3 finishes, and the germline J gene fills in the end. This chain joins TRBV11-2 and TRBJ1-1; no clear D gene. The CDR3 contains 14 residues. CDR1 and CDR2 (germline): SGHAT, FQNNGV. The CDR3 is CASSLESGSGLAFF. The DNA read from the CDR3 is TGTGCCAGCAGCTTAGAATCGGGGTCAGGTCTA.

Concerning this clone itself: From the germline J gene comes the end of the CDR3, since the read stops 3 residues before it. The V and J genes are TRBV5-1 and TRBJ2-7; a possible D gene is TRBD2 (5 bases). V was clipped by 5 bases and J by 3 bases, with 9 bases between them. Germline values: CDR1 SGHRS, CDR2 YFSETQ. The CDR3 runs to 12 residues. The DNA read from the CDR3 is TGCGCCAGCAGTGACGGGGTCTACGAG. This encodes CASSDGVYE. The whole CDR3 protein is CASSDGVYEQYF.

To note about this clone: The sequence runs out 3 residues before the end of the CDR3; the remainder is reconstructed from the germline J gene. This rearrangement joins TRBV7-9 to TRBJ1-1, with D perhaps matching TRBD1 (6 bases). Germline CDR1 and CDR2: SEHNR and FQNEAQ (reference sequence). V gave up 5 bases and J gave up 7 bases, with 8 bases separating them. CDR3 length: 11 residues. The part of the CDR3 DNA that was read is TGTGCCAGCAGCCCGGACAGTGAA. Protein: CASSPDSE. The CDR3 reads in full as CASSPDSEAFF.

Turning to this clone: The observed sequence ends 3 residues before the CDR3 terminus, with the missing tail filled in from the germline J gene. This chain uses TRBV20-1 with TRBJ1-2; D possibly corresponds to TRBD1 (6 bases). V was shortened by 4 bases and J by 7 bases, with 13 bases between the two germline ends. The CDR3 runs to 12 residues. Germline CDR1 reads DFQATT; CDR2 reads SNEGSKA (reference sequence). The CDR3 loop is CSAILRGGGYTF. Partial CDR3 DNA: TGCAGTGCTATCCTCAGGGGTGGTGGC.

As concerns this clone: The sequence runs out 3 residues before the end of the CDR3; the remainder is reconstructed from the germline J gene. The chain uses TRBV7-3 and TRBJ2-7, with 7 nucleotides matching TRBD2. J gave up 6 bases and V 5 bases, and 7 bases lay outside the gene matches. This CDR3 is 13 amino acids long. Germline CDR1 SGHTA, CDR2 FQGTGA. The part of the CDR3 DNA that was read is TGTGCCAGCAGCCGGGACTATTCTACCGAG. It translates to CASSRDYSTE. The complete CDR3 protein is CASSRDYSTEQYF. Using reference TRBV7-3 and TRBJ2-7 for the parts outside the CDR3, the full variable domain is GAGVSQTPSNKVTEKGKYVELRCDPISGHTALYWYRQSLGQGPEFLIYFQGTGAADDSGLPNDRFFAVRPEGSVSTLKIQRTERGDSAVYLCASSRDYSTEQYFGPGTRLTVT.

Points on this clone: The sequenced fragment ends 3 residues before the CDR3 boundary, so the rest is inferred from the germline J gene. The V gene is TRBV4-1, the J gene TRBJ1-2; D call uncertain. Germline assignment: CDR1 MGHRA and CDR2 YSYEKL. The CDR3 runs to 15 residues. Deletions cut 0 bases from V and 0 bases from J, with 8 bases between. The DNA read from the CDR3 is TGCGCCAGCAGCCAAGAACGAGGGTCTAACTATGGC. This gives the protein CASSQERGSNYG. The entire CDR3 protein is CASSQERGSNYGYTF.

Worth noting for this clone: The read is 3 residues too short to cover the CDR3 end, so that end is filled in from the germline J gene. This rearrangement joins TRBV5-8 to TRBJ1-5; D unclear. The CDR3 runs 14 residues. CDR1 and CDR2 (germline): SGHTS, YDEGEE. Deletions cut 0 bases from V and 2 bases from J, with 6 bases between. The CDR3 reads CASSLASGNQPQHF. The sequenced part of the CDR3 DNA is TGTGCCAGCAGCTTGGCTTCAGGCAATCAGCCC.

On this clone: The sequence runs out 3 residues before the end of the CDR3; the remainder is reconstructed from the germline J gene. The chain has TRBV19 and TRBJ2-3; weak D call: TRBD1 (6 bases). The CDR3 sequence is 15 residues long. Trimming took off 3 bases at V and 4 bases at J, with 14 bases between the two ends. Per germline, CDR1 LNHDA and CDR2 SQIVND (reference sequence). The CDR3 DNA, read in part, is TGTGCCAGTAGTATCTCAGGACAGCCCTCAGATACG. It specifies CASSISGQPSDT. The complete CDR3 reads CASSISGQPSDTQYF.

Turning to this clone: A read error may account for a junction end that differs from germline. Incomplete CDR3 DNA: TGCAGTGCCAGAGGGGGGCTGGGCAATCAGCCC. Residues: CSARGGLGNQP. The entire CDR3 protein reads CSARGGLGNQPQHF. This chain uses TRBV20-1 with TRBJ1-5, with D possibly TRBD1 on 6 matching bases. The read ends 3 residues early relative to the CDR3; the germline J gene fills the gap. This CDR3 region has 14 residues. The germline V gene has CDR1 DFQATT and CDR2 SNEGSKA (reference sequence).

Notes on this clone: The CDR3 is cut off 3 residues early in the read; its end comes from the germline J gene. V is TRBV20-1 and J is TRBJ2-1, with a tentative D call TRBD1 (5 bases). The CDR3 totals 13 residues. Germline-derived CDR1 and CDR2 are DFQATT and SNEGSKA (reference sequence). Trimming stripped 3 bases from V and 8 bases from J, with 14 bases between. The CDR3 sequence: CSARARVTYEQFF. The CDR3 DNA, read in part, is TGCAGTGCTAGGGCCAGGGTAACTTATGAG.

About this clone itself: The CDR3 end is not reached by the read, which stops 3 residues before it; the germline J gene fills it in. The chain combines TRBV6-9 with TRBJ2-1; 9 bases agree with TRBD2. V lost 2 bases to trimming and J lost 0 bases; unmatched junction nucleotides: 17. This CDR3 comprises 21 residues. Germline lookup yields CDR1 MNHGY and CDR2 SVAAGI. CDR3 DNA (partial): TGTGCCAGCAGTTATGGGGCTTCTTTCAAGCGGGGGGTTAGCTCCTACAATGAG. Amino acids: CASSYGASFKRGVSSYNE. In full, the CDR3 is CASSYGASFKRGVSSYNEQFF.

A remark on this clone: The CDR3 end falls 3 residues outside the read, so it is completed with the germline J gene. The J gene is TRBJ2-1, the V gene TRBV10-3; TRBD1 matches at 10 bases. In germline, CDR1 is ENHRY, CDR2 SYGVKD. CDR3 length: 13 residues. The V and J ends lost 11 bases and 4 bases, in that order; junction bases with no gene match: 5. The CDR3 protein is CALGQGSYNEQFF. The sequenced CDR3 bases are TGTGCCCTGGGACAGGGGTCTTACAATGAG.

The sequenced CDR3 bases are TGTGCCACCAGAAGGGCCGGGACAGGGGACAACTATGGC. Amino acid sequence: CATRRAGTGDNYG. The entire CDR3 protein is CATRRAGTGDNYGYTF. The chain employs TRBV15 and TRBJ1-2, with 10 bases aligning to TRBD1. The CDR3 end falls 3 residues outside the read, so it is completed with the germline J gene. V shed 6 bases and J 2 bases; nucleotides not matched to a gene: 9. The germline CDR1 and CDR2 sequences are LNHNV and YYDKDF (reference sequence). CDR3 length: 16 residues.

CDR3 bases read: TGTGCCAGCAGCTTGGGACTTGAAACGGGGGATACG. It is translated as CASSLGLETGDT. The full CDR3 is CASSLGLETGDTQYF. The genes are TRBV7-7 and TRBJ2-3; possible D gene TRBD2, 6 bases. The missing CDR3 end, 3 residues past where the read stops, is filled in from the germline J gene. This CDR3 contains 15 residues. V lost 3 bases, J lost 6 bases, and 16 bases lay in between. Germline CDR1 reads SSHAT; CDR2 reads FNYEAQ (reference sequence).

As regards this clone: The read falls 3 residues short of the CDR3 end, and the missing part is taken from the germline J gene. This chain connects TRBV30 to TRBJ1-3; D is unresolved. Germline V gives CDR1 GTSNPN, CDR2 SVGIG (reference sequence). The V end lost 0 bases, the J end lost 3 bases, and 6 bases lay between the germline ends. This CDR3 contains 13 residues. CDR3 sequence: CAWSVHGGNTIYF. The CDR3 DNA, read in part, is TGTGCCTGGAGTGTACATGGTGGAAACACC.

Turning to this clone: The sequence runs out 3 residues before the end of the CDR3; the remainder is reconstructed from the germline J gene. J is TRBJ2-2 and V is TRBV5-1, with 15 nucleotides matching TRBD2. Germline V gene sequence: CDR1 SGHRS, CDR2 YFSETQ. This CDR3 is built from 17 residues. V trimming: 3 bases; J trimming: 2 bases; junction bases outside the gene matches: 2. The CDR3 sequence: CASSSGLAGGNTGELFF. The sequenced CDR3 bases are TGCGCCAGCAGCTCGGGACTAGCGGGAGGAAACACCGGGGAG.

The CDR3 reads CASSLSGDSIDEQFF. The CDR3 DNA, read in part, is TGTGCCAGCAGCCTCTCCGGCGACAGTATCGATGAG. The chain employs TRBV7-9 and TRBJ2-1; weak D call: TRBD1 (5 bases). The read ends 3 residues before the CDR3 terminus; that terminus is restored from the germline J gene. The CDR3 has 15 residues. CDR1 and CDR2 (germline): SEHNR, FQNEAQ (reference sequence). Trimming cost V 5 bases and J 8 bases, with 19 bases left between them.

Concerning this clone: The observed sequence ends 3 residues before the CDR3 terminus, with the missing tail filled in from the germline J gene. The V and J genes are TRBV19 and TRBJ2-7; D might be TRBD2 (6 bases). V lost 5 bases and J lost 2, with 13 bases in between. Germline CDR1 is LNHDA and CDR2 is SQIVND (reference sequence). The CDR3 consists of 14 residues. The part of the CDR3 DNA that was read is TGTGCCAGTAGTTTGGCGCGGGGACCCTACGAG. Its protein is CASSLARGPYE. The CDR3 as a whole reads CASSLARGPYEQYF.

Points on this clone: The read falls 3 residues short of the CDR3 end, and the missing part is taken from the germline J gene. This chain uses TRBV20-1 with TRBJ2-1; D possibly corresponds to TRBD1 (6 bases). Germline V CDR1 and CDR2: DFQATT, SNEGSKA (reference sequence). The CDR3 runs to 16 residues. Trimming pared 6 bases from V and 6 bases from J, leaving 24 bases between. The CDR3 here is CSAEATGTRHFNEQFF. The CDR3 DNA, read in part, is TGCAGTGCCGAAGCGACCGGGACAAGACATTTCAATGAG.

Worth noting for this clone: The CDR3 end lies 3 residues beyond the end of the read and is filled in from the germline J gene. This rearrangement joins TRBV12-3 or TRBV12-4 to TRBJ2-1; 10 nucleotides line up with TRBD1. The CDR3 sequence is 13 residues long. The J segment lost 7 bases and the V segment lost 8 bases, leaving 5 bases of the junction unmatched. The CDR3 protein is CASRDRGLNEQFF. The DNA read from the CDR3 is TGTGCCAGCCGGGACAGGGGTTTAAATGAG.

Worth noting for this clone: The read gets to within 3 residues of the CDR3 end, and the germline J gene fills in the rest. The chain combines TRBV18 with TRBJ2-3; possible D gene TRBD2, 5 bases. Germline CDR1 is KGHSH and CDR2 is LQKENI. The V and J ends lost 0 bases and 3 bases respectively, with 13 bases between them. The CDR3 sequence is 16 residues long. Incomplete CDR3 DNA: TGTGCCAGCTCACCACCGGGTGACTATTTAACAGATACG. Translated: CASSPPGDYLTDT. The entire CDR3 sequence reads CASSPPGDYLTDTQYF.

A note on this clone: The read stops 3 residues short of the end of the CDR3; the missing end is completed from the germline J gene. The chain joins TRBV5-1 to TRBJ1-2, with D maybe TRBD1 (6 bases). The CDR3 spans 14 residues. V was trimmed by 0 bases and J by 4 bases, leaving 10 bases between them. CDR1 SGHRS and CDR2 YFSETQ come from the germline V gene. The part of the CDR3 DNA that was read is TGCGCCAGCAGCTTGGGGACAGAGGGCTATGGC. Residues: CASSLGTEGYG. The complete CDR3 protein is CASSLGTEGYGYTF.

Turning to this clone: The read halts 3 residues ahead of the CDR3 end, with the missing end drawn from the germline J gene. The J gene is TRBJ2-5, the V gene TRBV12-3 or TRBV12-4; no definite D call. V lost 5 bases, J lost 5 bases, and 15 bases lay in between. The CDR3 covers 14 residues. CDR3 residues: CASSGASGGETQYF. The CDR3 DNA, read in part, is TGTGCCAGCAGTGGCGCCTCGGGTGGGGAGACC.

A note on this clone: The read comes to an end 3 residues before the CDR3 does, leaving the germline J gene to fill in the end. The chain has TRBV29-1 and TRBJ1-3; D is uncertain. CDR1 is SQVTM, CDR2 ANQGSEA, per germline. Between the trimmed V and J ends, which lost 4 bases and 0 bases, there was a span of 10 bases. The CDR3 covers 14 residues. The sequenced part of the CDR3 DNA is TGCAGCGTTGTGATCGCCGGCTCTGGAAACACC. Translating gives CSVVIAGSGNT. The CDR3 reads in full as CSVVIAGSGNTIYF.

As to this clone: The read ends 3 residues shy of where the CDR3 ends; the end is completed using the germline J gene. The chain uses TRBV12-3 or TRBV12-4 and TRBJ2-7; 9 positions match TRBD1. V lost 8 bases, J lost 5 bases, and 7 bases stayed unmatched. There are 13 residues in the CDR3. The sequenced CDR3 bases are TGTGCCAGCGTCGGACAGGGGAACCACGAG. This gives the protein CASVGQGNHE. The whole CDR3 is CASVGQGNHEQYF.